This T cell receptor beta chain was captured by sequencing in a study of T cells after posttransplantation cyclophosphamide (dated by TCRdb to the mid-2010s). Regarding the research as a whole: The study tracked T cell repertoire reconstitution by TRB sequencing after myeloablative bone marrow transplantation using posttransplantation cyclophosphamide as GVHD prophylaxis. Samples from some 40 PTCy-treated patients, along with samples from about 17 of their related bone marrow donors, underwent antigen receptor sequencing. Blood from all 30 or so PTCy patients who had 1-year posttransplant specimens underwent TRB sequencing. In 3 patients, TRB sequencing was also performed on up to 3 more blood samples taken 2 to 5.2 years after transplant, and in several patients, pretransplant blood was also TRB-sequenced. Because TRA and TRB clonality correlated tightly in ten or so samples, later TCR analyses were limited to TRB. Public TRB sequences were checked against a database of over 3,500 sequences associated with responses to pathogens, tumor antigens, self-antigens and alloantigens. Broad study findings and their caveats: Across a few dozen patients, TRB clonality was highly associated with recipient CMV seropositivity and CMV reactivation, and diversity in PTCy patients was similar to diversity in CNI/methotrexate controls. Donor-recipient similarity was low at 1-2 months but rose over the first year, and later blood repertoires were often dominated by donor CD8+ memory clones. The TRB repertoires of T cells infiltrating skin or the GI tract showed only limited overlap with the TRB repertoires found in blood.

Genomic DNA was used for TRB sequencing, which was performed with the immunoSEQ assay at survey resolution or with the hsTCRB kit. Regarding the original processing steps: The immunoSEQ software handled the initial read processing, while the LymphoSeq R package was used for the repertoire analyses. Clonality was computed as 1 minus normalized Shannon entropy; Gini coefficient was also calculated for each TRB dataset. Phenotypes of unsorted samples were inferred by mapping TRB sequences from sorted subsets of the recipient or donor onto unsorted samples of the same recipient. TCRdb's version of the immuneACCESS table is confined to in-frame rearrangements and falls short of the full clone set. An unresolved V gene accounts for under half of the shortfall where checked; the remainder is of unknown origin. The DNA gave D and trimming, while V, J and clone size come from that table. Present in this sample are 4,500 to 5,000 clones, 70% to 85% of which were seen just once. 18% of the sample rests with the top ten.

The treatment or condition label, as the study defines it: high-dose cyclophosphamide on days +3 and +4 as single-agent GVHD prophylaxis. Busulfan and fludarabine conditioning, a related or unrelated marrow graft, and cyclophosphamide on days +3 and +4 were given to PTCy patients. PTCy-treated patients came from a prospective multi-institutional clinical trial. Peripheral blood and bone marrow mononuclear cells were isolated by Ficoll-Hypaque density centrifugation and cryopreserved. At the junction V is shortened by 3 bases and J by 5 bases; bases outside the gene matches: 6. Spanning cysteine to phenylalanine, the CDR3 consists of 14 amino acids. Here the CDR3 DNA is all that survives: 42 bases in frame from base 1. The germline V gene provides CDR1 KGHSH and CDR2 LQKENI. In the case of this clone: The antigen this receptor binds is unknown. Base qualities are missing; no much larger clone stands one base away.

The sequence derives from a male patient in his forties or fifties who received an allogeneic stem cell transplant from an unrelated donor, was CMV-positive, and had acute GVHD only. Following a transplant, some T cells may be graft donor cells, not patient cells. The input for sequencing was PBMCs, taken 86 days after allogeneic stem cell transplant with posttransplant cyclophosphamide. This receptor chain uses TRBV18 and TRBJ2-7, and 8 junction bases match TRBD1. The nucleotide sequence reads TGTGCCAGCTCACCCCCCGGGACAGGTAACGAGCAGTACTTC. The encoded protein is CASSPPGTGNEQYF.